This TCR beta chain is from a study of technical replicates of blood from a few donors. The repertoire was sequenced with immunoSEQ multiplex PCR; TCRdb's copy has only in-frame clones and lacks some. The data hold tens of thousands of clones, with 94% observed a single time. V dropped 5 bases and J dropped 4 bases, with 17 bases sitting between them. Germline V gene lookup returns CDR1 MRHNA and CDR2 SNTAGT. The CDR3 spans 15 residues. The chain couples TRBV6-4 to TRBJ1-1; the D gene is possibly TRBD1 (5 bases). The source material was T cells isolated from PBMCs. The sequence was obtained from a human donor in good health. The DNA for the CDR3 is TGTGCCAGCAGTTCACGGGGCCGGGGGTTCACTGAAGCTTTCTTT. Translated, it gives CASSSRGRGFTEAFF.